The 3 T cell receptor beta chains below all came from one sample that was sequenced in a study of T cell responses to AZD1222 COVID-19 vaccine. Assay: immunoSEQ multiplex PCR; the TCRdb copy retains only in-frame clones and omits some. The table records around 130,000 clones, approximately 85% of them present only once. This sample comprised peripheral blood, obtained on day 0 of AZD1222 vaccination. These receptors came from an adult in good health.

The chain recombines TRBV7-2 with TRBJ2-2; D remains unclear. Trimming stripped 4 bases from V and 7 bases from J, with 16 bases between. The CDR3 extends over 15 amino acids. Germline V CDR1 and CDR2: SGHTA, FQGNSA. CDR3 DNA sequence: TGTGCCAGCAGCTCCCAGATAACGGTGGTCGGGGAGCTGTTTTTT. Residues: CASSSQITVVGELFF.

The rearrangement joins TRBV30 to TRBJ2-7; D possibly corresponds to TRBD2 (5 bases). V was shortened by 5 bases and J by 7 bases, with 15 bases between the two germline ends. The CDR3 has 12 amino acids. Germline V gives CDR1 GTSNPN, CDR2 SVGIG (reference sequence). This CDR3 is CAWAGIWEEQYF. The CDR3 bases are TGTGCCTGGGCCGGGATTTGGGAAGAGCAGTACTTC. The whole variable domain, remainder taken from reference TRBV30 and TRBJ2-7, is SQTIHQWPATLVQPVGSPLSLECTVEGTSNPNLYWYRQAAGRGLQLLFYSVGIGQISSEVPQNLSASRPQDRQFILSSKKLLLSDSGFYLCAWAGIWEEQYFGPGTRLTVT.

This rearrangement joins TRBV4-1 to TRBJ2-7; D may be TRBD1 or TRBD2 (5 bases each). The length of the CDR3 is 12 residues. V lost 1 base to trimming and J lost 12 bases, with 13 bases between them. The germline gives CDR1 MGHRA, CDR2 YSYEKL. The CDR3 DNA reads as TGCGCCAGCAGCCAAGTAACGGGGCGGCGGTACTTC. Its protein product is CASSQVTGRRYF.